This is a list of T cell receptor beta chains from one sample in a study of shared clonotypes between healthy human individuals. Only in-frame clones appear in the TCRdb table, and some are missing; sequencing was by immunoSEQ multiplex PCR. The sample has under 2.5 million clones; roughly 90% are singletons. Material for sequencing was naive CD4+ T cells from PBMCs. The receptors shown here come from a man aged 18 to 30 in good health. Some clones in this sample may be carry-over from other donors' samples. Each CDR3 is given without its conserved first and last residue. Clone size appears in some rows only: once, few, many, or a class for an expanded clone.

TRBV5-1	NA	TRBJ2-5	ASSFSPQETQY
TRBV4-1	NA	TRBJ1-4	ASSQEGRPNNEKLF
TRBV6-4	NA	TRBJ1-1	ASARQPNTEAF
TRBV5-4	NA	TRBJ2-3	ASRGRTGGTDTQY
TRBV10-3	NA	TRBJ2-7	AISEGDPYEQY
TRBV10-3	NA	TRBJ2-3	AISRREGSTDTQY
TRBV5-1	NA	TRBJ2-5	ASSYRTGGETQY
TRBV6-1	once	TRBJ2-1	ASSVGQASEEF
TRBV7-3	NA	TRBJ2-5	ASSLGTGPETQY
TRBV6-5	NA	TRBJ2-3	ASAPLSGGADTQY
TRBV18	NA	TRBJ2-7	ASSPSMGEWEQY
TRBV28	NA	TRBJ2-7	ASSSSGTFAYEQY
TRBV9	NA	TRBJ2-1	ASSVEGPSSYNEQF
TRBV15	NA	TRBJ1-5	ATSRGDMRNQPQH
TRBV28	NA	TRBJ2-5	ASSLGEETQY
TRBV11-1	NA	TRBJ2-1	ASSGGQGAYNEQF
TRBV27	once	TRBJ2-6	ASTAFRQSGANVLT
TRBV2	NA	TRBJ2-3	ASSSSLATDTQY
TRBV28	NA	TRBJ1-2	ASSPGGADYGYT
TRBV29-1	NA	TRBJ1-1	SVGSYVNTEAF
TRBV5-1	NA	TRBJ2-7	ASSPDNGYEQY
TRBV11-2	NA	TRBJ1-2	ASSFDRGSGGYT
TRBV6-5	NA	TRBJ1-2	ASSRIQGYRGYT
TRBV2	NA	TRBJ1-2	ASTGTAVNYGYT
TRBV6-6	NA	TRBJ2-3	ASSGQGAGGTDTQY
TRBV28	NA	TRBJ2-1	ASGFRTSGYYNEQF
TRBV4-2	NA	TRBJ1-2	ASSQTTGHYGYT
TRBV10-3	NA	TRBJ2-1	AISGQGFDQNEQF
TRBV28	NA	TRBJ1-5	ASNEGSRSQPQH
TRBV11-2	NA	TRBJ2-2	ASSRGGHTGELF
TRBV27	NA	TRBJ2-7	ASKALGPGYEQY
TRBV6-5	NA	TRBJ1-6	ASSRLGRDSPLH
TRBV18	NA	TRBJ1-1	ASSPNLGAATEAF
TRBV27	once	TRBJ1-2	ASSLIHRAGVNYGYT
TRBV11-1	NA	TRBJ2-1	ASSPGQAREQF
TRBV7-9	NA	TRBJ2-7	ASSLTGADEQY
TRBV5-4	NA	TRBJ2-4	ASSFSGGGGNKNIQY
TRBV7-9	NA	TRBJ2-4	ASSPSGTISNIQY
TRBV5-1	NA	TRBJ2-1	ASSLGTDGNEQF
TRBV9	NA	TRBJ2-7	ASSVGPWPYEQY
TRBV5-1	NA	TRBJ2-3	ASSSGTSGRTRDTQY
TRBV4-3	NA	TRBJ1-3	ASSQETGTSGNTIY
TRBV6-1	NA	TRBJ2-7	ASRAQTGLYAEQY
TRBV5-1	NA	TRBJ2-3	ASTGLAGGSDTQY
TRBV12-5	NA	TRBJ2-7	ASGSLGGKNGDYEQY
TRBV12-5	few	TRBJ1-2	ASGLVRTNMGSYGYT
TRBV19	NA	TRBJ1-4	ASNPTTVGSEKLF
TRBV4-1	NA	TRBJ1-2	ASSQQHRDGYGYT